Presented here are 21 T cell receptor beta chains from one specimen sequenced in a study of T cells in Graves' hyperthyroidism and ophthalmopathy. Researchers took RNA transcripts and amplified the TCR beta CDR3 regions from them. First-round RT-PCR targeting the TCR CDR3 was performed with the HTBI primer set. TCRdb reanalysed the multiplex PCR reads using MiXCR and keeps one entry per CDR3 protein. Of under 450,000 distinct CDR3 sequences in the sample, about 17% were seen once. The specimen was blood. The source is a woman aged 25 to 39 with Graves' hyperthyroidism that later progressed to Graves' ophthalmopathy.

The chain links TRBV15 to TRBJ1-4; D gene ambiguous. The CDR3 has 12 amino acids. Germline V lookup: CDR1 LNHNV, CDR2 YYDKDF (reference sequence). V was trimmed by 2 bases and J by 6 bases, leaving 4 bases between them. This CDR3 is CATSRPDEKLFF. DNA for the CDR3: TGTGCCACCAGCAGACCTGATGAAAAACTGTTTTTT.

The chain links TRBV7-8 to TRBJ2-5; TRBD2 might be the D (7 bases). Between the trimmed V and J ends, which lost 2 bases and 2 bases, there was a span of 18 bases. This CDR3 has 17 amino acids. Germline assignment: CDR1 SGHVS and CDR2 FQNEAQ. The CDR3 region has the DNA TGTGCCAGCAGCTTAATATTCGGGGGGCAATGGCAAGAGACCCAGTACTTC. Translating it yields CASSLIFGGQWQETQYF.

The table lists this clonotype with a few counts. This chain joins TRBV6-1 and TRBJ2-7; possible D gene TRBD2, 5 bases. Trimming shortened V by 4 bases and J by 6 bases, and 10 bases separated the two germline ends. CDR3 length equals 12 residues. Germline-derived CDR1 and CDR2 are MNHNS and SASEGT. The CDR3 region has the DNA TGTGCCAGCAGTGTCCTAGCTTCCGAGCAGTACTTC. The encoded protein is CASSVLASEQYF.

This clonotype was seen many times. The rearrangement links TRBV7-9 to TRBJ2-5; 13 bases are a match to TRBD2. This CDR3 is 20 amino acids long. The V gene's germline CDR1 is SEHNR and CDR2 FQNEAQ (reference sequence). The J segment lost 7 bases and the V segment lost 4 bases, leaving 21 bases of the junction unmatched. This CDR3 is CASSSTFPGLAGVLVGTQYF. The CDR3 nucleotides are TGTGCCAGCAGCTCTACCTTCCCCGGACTAGCGGGAGTATTAGTCGGGACCCAGTACTTC.

The chain combines TRBV12-3 or TRBV12-4 with TRBJ2-7, with 8 bases lining up with TRBD2. The CDR3 has 13 residues. V trimming: 2 bases; J trimming: 3 bases; junction bases outside the gene matches: 0. CDR3 sequence: CASSLTSGYEQYF. The CDR3 nucleotides are TGTGCCAGCAGTTTAACTAGCGGCTACGAGCAGTACTTC.

The chain joins TRBV2 to TRBJ2-5, with 8 bases lining up with TRBD1. In germline, CDR1 is SNHLY, CDR2 FYNNEI. J lost 5 bases, V lost 6 bases, and 8 bases had no gene match. CDR3 length: 14 residues. CDR3 protein: CASRVGQGRETQYF. As DNA, the CDR3 is TGTGCCAGCAGAGTTGGACAGGGAAGGGAGACCCAGTACTTC.

This clonotype was detected many times. CDR3 amino acids: CASSLDLAGGGGEQFF. In DNA form, the CDR3 reads TGCGCCAGCAGCTTGGACCTAGCGGGAGGGGGTGGTGAGCAGTTCTTC. The V and J genes are TRBV5-1 and TRBJ2-1; 12 bases line up with TRBD2. Unmatched junction bases numbered 7, after V lost 0 bases and J lost 9 bases. This CDR3 is built from 16 residues. Per the germline V gene, CDR1 is SGHRS and CDR2 is YFSETQ.

In this sample, this clonotype turned up many times. The chain couples TRBV27 to TRBJ2-7; D tentatively reads TRBD1 or TRBD2 (5 bases each). The CDR3 has 18 residues. V gave up 6 bases and J gave up 3 bases, with 27 bases separating them. The germline CDR1 and CDR2 sequences are MNHEY and SMNVEV (reference sequence). DNA of the CDR3: TGTGCCAGCAGCCAAGGTGGGAGAGGGACGGATGCACTCTACGAGCAGTACTTC. It encodes CASSQGGRGTDALYEQYF.

This clonotype was seen repeatedly, ten times or more. The chain employs TRBV27 and TRBJ1-5, with a weak D call TRBD1 (5 bases). V was shortened by 0 bases and J by 6 bases, with 9 bases between the two germline ends. This CDR3 contains 14 residues. The germline gives CDR1 MNHEY, CDR2 SMNVEV (reference sequence). For the CDR3, the DNA is TGTGCCAGCAGTTTATCAGGGGTAGGTCAGCCCCAGCATTTT. Residues: CASSLSGVGQPQHF.

V usage is TRBV6-1 and J usage is TRBJ2-3, with TRBD2 identical over 8 bases. Germline-derived CDR1 and CDR2 are MNHNS and SASEGT. The CDR3 spans 14 residues. Unmatched junction bases numbered 6, after V lost 6 bases and J lost 4 bases. The CDR3 loop is CASRRLAGSDTQYF. CDR3 nucleotides: TGTGCCAGCAGGCGGCTAGCGGGCTCAGATACGCAGTATTTT.

The chain is built from TRBV6-1 and TRBJ2-1, with D perhaps TRBD2 (5 bases). Trimming pared 5 bases from V and 7 bases from J, leaving 24 bases between. This CDR3 contains 17 residues. Germline V gene data show CDR1 as MNHNS and CDR2 as SASEGT. The CDR3 DNA sequence: TGTGCCAGCAGTTTCTTATTACGATCGAATGGAGGAAATGAGCAGTTCTTC. As protein: CASSFLLRSNGGNEQFF.

This clonotype was seen many times. This rearrangement joins TRBV24-1 to TRBJ2-5; perhaps TRBD1 as D (6 bases). V shed 2 bases and J shed 5 bases, with 17 bases lying between them. Germline V gene sequence: CDR1 KGHDR, CDR2 SFDVKD. The length of the CDR3 is 16 residues. The CDR3 reads CATSDSSSRGGETQYF. CDR3 nucleotides: TGTGCCACCAGTGATTCGAGTTCCAGGGGTGGGGAGACCCAGTACTTC.

This clonotype was counted many times. The V gene is TRBV6-1, the J gene TRBJ2-1; D perhaps matches TRBD1 (6 bases). Trimming left V 5 bases short and J 3 bases short, with 11 bases between. CDR1 and CDR2 (germline): MNHNS, SASEGT. The CDR3 is 14 amino acids. The CDR3 nucleotides read TGTGCCAGCAGTCTCGGGACAAACTACAATGAGCAGTTCTTC. Protein sequence: CASSLGTNYNEQFF.

The chain recombines TRBV5-6 with TRBJ2-5; 14 nucleotides align to TRBD2. The J segment lost 12 bases and the V segment lost 0 bases, leaving 1 base of the junction unmatched. The CDR3 totals 13 residues. Germline V gene lookup returns CDR1 SGHDT and CDR2 YYEEEE. The CDR3 nucleotides are TGTGCCAGCAGCTTGGGACTAGCGGGGGGGAAGTACTTC. The encoded protein is CASSLGLAGGKYF.

This clonotype was seen ten or more times. One junction end does not reproduce the germline sequence, and a read error may be involved. The chain joins TRBV7-7 to TRBJ2-2; TRBD1 aligns across 8 bases. Germline V gives CDR1 SSHAT, CDR2 FNYEAQ (reference sequence). This CDR3 is 16 amino acids long. The CDR3 coding sequence is TGTGCTAGCAGCTTAGCAGGGGGCACCTCCCCCGGGGAGCTGTTTTTT. Protein: CASSLAGGTSPGELFF.

In its sample, this clonotype was seen a few times. The conserved phenylalanine or tryptophan normally closing the CDR3 is absent here, so this likely arose from a read error. CDR3 nucleotide sequence: TGTGCCAGCAGTGAGGGACAGGGGATTAGAACCAATCAGCCCCAGCATGTT. This gives the protein CASSEGQGIRTNQPQHV. The V and J genes are TRBV2 and TRBJ1-5; 10 bases agree with TRBD1. This CDR3 contains 17 residues. Germline CDR1 SNHLY, CDR2 FYNNEI. V lost 3 bases to trimming and J lost 3 bases; unmatched junction nucleotides: 8.

As to this clonotype: A much larger clonotype is one base distant, so this may be a read error. This CDR3 reads CASSFHGQGGYGYTF. CDR3 DNA: TGTGCCAGCAGCTTTCACGGACAGGGAGGCTATGGCTACACCTTC. The chain employs TRBV7-9 and TRBJ1-2; TRBD1 matches at 8 bases. CDR1 is SEHNR, CDR2 FQNEAQ, per germline (reference sequence). Germline trimming cut 3 bases from V and 4 bases from J; bases unmatched to any gene: 7. The CDR3 runs to 15 residues.

This clonotype was detected many times. V and J are TRBV7-8 and TRBJ2-1, with D uncertain. CDR1 is SGHVS, CDR2 FQNEAQ, per germline. This CDR3 comprises 15 residues. Trimming removed 4 bases at V and 9 bases at J, with 19 bases between. CDR3 sequence reads: CASSSSTLSGGEQFF. CDR3 bases: TGTGCCAGCAGCTCGTCTACGTTGTCGGGCGGTGAGCAGTTCTTC.

This clonotype came up many times. The CDR3, as DNA: TGCGCCAGCAGCCAAGTACCGGGGGCGAACACTGAAGCTTTCTTT. Protein product: CASSQVPGANTEAFF. The chain links TRBV4-1 to TRBJ1-1, with D possibly matching TRBD1 (6 bases). The V and J ends lost 1 base and 1 base respectively, with 10 bases between them. Per germline, CDR1 MGHRA and CDR2 YSYEKL. The CDR3 length is 15 residues.

The chain couples TRBV15 to TRBJ1-1; the D gene is possibly TRBD1 (5 bases). Germline CDR1 and CDR2: LNHNV and YYDKDF (reference sequence). The CDR3 spans 14 residues. V lost 5 bases to trimming and J lost 0 bases, with 10 bases between them. The CDR3 is CATSQTDMNTEAFF. Here the CDR3 DNA reads TGTGCCACCAGCCAGACAGATATGAACACTGAAGCTTTCTTT.

CDR3 nucleotide sequence: TGTGCCAGCAGCGTAGCGCGGGAGGCCTCCTTCTACAATGAGCAGTTCTTC. This codes for CASSVAREASFYNEQFF. The chain is built from TRBV28 and TRBJ2-1; 8 bases fit TRBD2. The ends lost 6 bases at V and 3 bases at J; junction bases unmatched: 13. The CDR3 extends over 17 amino acids. Germline loops: CDR1 MDHEN, CDR2 SYDVKM.